One and the same sample provided the 25 T cell receptor beta chains below, sequenced in a study of human T cells and chemical hapten exposure. Time point given: patch test 3, about 24 weeks after DPC sensitization. The treatment here: therapeutic diphenylcyclopropenone sensitization with weekly scalp DPC. TCRdb reanalysed the RACE reads using MiXCR and keeps one entry per CDR3 protein. The sample holds 180,000 or so distinct CDR3 sequences, about 25% seen once. The sequences come from whole blood, collected in connection with sensitization to the hapten diphenylcyclopropenone (DPC). Every receptor here comes from a middle-aged woman with alopecia areata. Some clones in this sample may be carry-over from other donors' samples.

This rearrangement joins TRBV30 to TRBJ2-6; D unresolved. Germline CDR1 is GTSNPN and CDR2 is SVGIG (reference sequence). V lost 2 bases and J lost 0, with 8 bases in between. CDR3 length: 15 amino acids. CDR3 sequence: CAWSSWNSGANVLTF. In DNA form, the CDR3 reads TGTGCCTGGAGTTCCTGGAACTCTGGGGCCAACGTCCTGACTTTC. The entire variable domain, with the rest obtained from reference TRBV30 and TRBJ2-6, is as follows: SQTIHQWPATLVQPVGSPLSLECTVEGTSNPNLYWYRQAAGRGLQLLFYSVGIGQISSEVPQNLSASRPQDRQFILSSKKLLLSDSGFYLCAWSSWNSGANVLTFGAGSRLTVL.

This clonotype was seen a handful of times. The chain employs TRBV28 and TRBJ2-3, with TRBD2 matching 7 bases. J lost 2 bases, V lost 6 bases, and 8 bases had no gene match. The CDR3 is made up of 15 amino acids. Looked up from germline, CDR1 is MDHEN and CDR2 is SYDVKM. The CDR3 DNA sequence: TGTGCCAGCAGCCGGGCGGGAGACCTCACAGATACGCAGTATTTT. Its translation: CASSRAGDLTDTQYF.

This clonotype has a count of ten or more. This chain joins TRBV12-3 or TRBV12-4 and TRBJ2-1; 14 bases match TRBD2. CDR3 length: 18 residues. Trimming at V came to 6 bases and at J to 1 base, leaving 8 bases not matched to a gene. Written as DNA, the CDR3 is TGTGCCAGCAGCCCCGGGACTAGCGGGAGTGGGTCCTACAATGAGCAGTTCTTC. It codes for CASSPGTSGSGSYNEQFF.

This clonotype has a handful of counts. V is TRBV27 and J is TRBJ1-5; 7 nucleotides agree with TRBD1. V lost 5 bases to trimming and J lost 6 bases; unmatched junction nucleotides: 7. The germline V gene has CDR1 MNHEY and CDR2 SMNVEV (reference sequence). The length of the CDR3 is 14 residues. The CDR3 DNA reads as TGTGCCAGCAGTGAGGGACAGCTGTTTCAGCCCCAGCATTTT. Its protein is CASSEGQLFQPQHF.

This sequence joins TRBV10-3 and TRBJ1-1; unclear D gene. The V gene lost 4 bases and the J gene lost 5 bases, with 14 bases spanning the gap. The V gene's germline CDR1 is ENHRY and CDR2 SYGVKD. The CDR3 has 14 amino acids. The chain's CDR3 is CAISGSFAGTEAFF. DNA for the CDR3: TGTGCCATCAGTGGAAGTTTTGCGGGAACTGAAGCTTTCTTT.

This clonotype has more than one count but fewer than ten. V and J are TRBV4-3 and TRBJ2-7, with TRBD2 identical over 7 bases. Germline V gives CDR1 LGHNA, CDR2 YSLEER. After removal of 4 bases from V and 0 bases from J, the junction contained 9 bases not matched to a gene. The CDR3 extends over 16 amino acids. The CDR3 region has the DNA TGCGCCAGCAGCCGGGATCTAGCGGACGGCTCCTACGAGCAGTACTTC. Amino acid sequence: CASSRDLADGSYEQYF.

V and J are TRBV6-2 or TRBV6-3 and TRBJ2-7; the D gene is possibly TRBD1 (6 bases). The CDR3 contains 13 residues. Trimming took off 7 bases at V and 0 bases at J, with 10 bases between the two ends. CDR1 is MNHEY, CDR2 SVGEGT, per germline. This CDR3 reads CASTQGTSYEQYF. The CDR3 nucleotides read TGTGCCAGCACCCAGGGGACCTCCTACGAGCAGTACTTC.

This clonotype was observed at least ten times. This chain joins TRBV29-1 and TRBJ1-2; perhaps TRBD1 as D (5 bases). The CDR3 runs 13 residues. Trimming stripped 4 bases from V and 8 bases from J, with 17 bases between. Germline V gene lookup returns CDR1 SQVTM and CDR2 ANQGSEA. CDR3 sequence reads: CSVGDPPDSGYTF. CDR3 in DNA: TGCAGCGTTGGGGACCCCCCTGACTCGGGCTACACCTTC.

This clonotype showed up just a few times. CDR3 DNA sequence: TGCAGTGCTGTGAGACAGCCCGGAGGGGGAAACACCATATATTTT. Amino acid sequence: CSAVRQPGGGNTIYF. This chain joins TRBV20-1 and TRBJ1-3, with a tentative D call TRBD1 (5 bases). Per the germline V gene, CDR1 is DFQATT and CDR2 is SNEGSKA (reference sequence). The CDR3 covers 15 residues. V lost 5 bases and J 4 bases, leaving 18 bases between the germline ends.

The chain recombines TRBV28 with TRBJ2-3; D ambiguous. Trimming shortened V by 6 bases and J by 7 bases, and 14 bases separated the two germline ends. This CDR3 region has 13 residues. CDR1 and CDR2 from the germline V gene are MDHEN and SYDVKM. In DNA form, the CDR3 reads TGTGCCAGCAGCGGAAGTGGGTGGCATACGCAGTATTTT. Protein sequence: CASSGSGWHTQYF.

The chain couples TRBV29-1 to TRBJ2-7; D possibly corresponds to TRBD2 (6 bases). Trimming took off 6 bases at V and 2 bases at J, with 14 bases between the two ends. Germline CDR1 reads SQVTM; CDR2 reads ANQGSEA. The CDR3 contains 13 residues. CDR3 in amino acids: CSVQGLQAYEQYF. The CDR3 bases are TGCAGCGTCCAGGGACTTCAGGCCTACGAGCAGTACTTC.

V gene TRBV7-2 combines with J gene TRBJ2-1, with TRBD2 matching over 7 bases. J lost 0 bases, V lost 5 bases, and 13 bases had no gene match. The CDR3 totals 18 residues. The germline V gene has CDR1 SGHTA and CDR2 FQGNSA. For the CDR3, the DNA is TGTGCCAGCAGCCCGGGGGTCCTAGCGGAAGTCTCCTACAATGAGCAGTTCTTC. It yields the protein CASSPGVLAEVSYNEQFF.

This clonotype was detected a few times. The CDR3 reads CARGQGWNEQYF. The CDR3 coding sequence is TGTGCCAGGGGACAGGGCTGGAACGAGCAGTACTTC. The chain couples TRBV2 to TRBJ2-7, with 9 bases fitting TRBD1. With V trimmed by 9 bases and J by 5 bases, 5 bases remained unmatched. The V gene's germline CDR1 is SNHLY and CDR2 FYNNEI. This CDR3 is 12 amino acids long.

The chain couples TRBV6-2 or TRBV6-3 to TRBJ1-5, with D unresolved. The CDR3 length is 16 residues. Trimming pared 2 bases from V and 0 bases from J, leaving 11 bases between. Germline V gene data show CDR1 as MNHEY and CDR2 as SVGEGT. The CDR3 DNA reads TGTGCCAGCAGTTACCGCCCACAAGATAGCAATCAGCCCCAGCATTTT. Translated, it gives CASSYRPQDSNQPQHF.

In DNA, the CDR3 is TGCAGCGTCCCGGGACTAGCGGGAGTCGTCACAGATACGCAGTATTTT. Translation gives CSVPGLAGVVTDTQYF. This sequence joins TRBV29-1 and TRBJ2-3, with 14 positions matching TRBD2. J lost 2 bases, V lost 6 bases, and 7 bases had no gene match. This CDR3 is 16 amino acids long. CDR1 and CDR2 (germline): SQVTM, ANQGSEA.

V is TRBV4-1 and J is TRBJ2-5; either TRBD1 or TRBD2 may fit D (5 bases each). With 6 bases removed from V and 4 bases from J, the gap between germline ends came to 18 bases. This CDR3 has 15 residues. In germline, CDR1 is MGHRA, CDR2 YSYEKL. CDR3: CASSRFAGTPETQYF. In DNA, the CDR3 is TGCGCCAGCAGTCGGTTCGCAGGGACCCCAGAGACCCAGTACTTC.

At least ten counts were recorded for this clonotype. The chain has TRBV6-2 or TRBV6-3 and TRBJ1-2; no clear D. The CDR3 spans 12 residues. The V end lost 4 bases, the J end lost 2 bases, and 5 bases lay between the germline ends. Per germline, CDR1 MNHEY and CDR2 SVGEGT. The CDR3 protein is CASSFMNYGYTF. The CDR3 coding sequence is TGTGCCAGCAGTTTCATGAACTATGGCTACACCTTC.

In this sample, this clonotype turned up once. A clone one base away is much larger, so this may be a read error. The rearrangement links TRBV29-1 to TRBJ2-3, with a weak D call TRBD1 (5 bases). The germline V gene encodes CDR1 SQVTM and CDR2 ANQGSEA. Trimming took off 6 bases at V and 1 base at J, with 14 bases between the two ends. This CDR3 comprises 14 residues. The DNA of the CDR3 is TGCAGCGTGACAGTGGGATCCGGCACAGATACGCAGTATTTT. Translating it yields CSVTVGSGTDTQYF.

This clonotype turned up a few times. The chain uses TRBV29-1 and TRBJ2-1; D may be TRBD1 (6 bases). V was cut by 4 bases and J by 7 bases, with 17 bases left in between. This CDR3 contains 14 residues. From germline, CDR1 is SQVTM and CDR2 ANQGSEA. The CDR3 loop reads CSVGGTSPWNEQFF. The CDR3 DNA follows: TGCAGCGTTGGAGGGACATCACCGTGGAATGAGCAGTTCTTC.

This clonotype came up a few times. The chain has TRBV7-2 and TRBJ1-2, with TRBD1 matching over 9 bases. Germline V gene sequence: CDR1 SGHTA, CDR2 FQGNSA. V shed 5 bases, J shed 4 bases, and the junction held 8 bases outside the gene matches. CDR3 length equals 15 residues. CDR3 DNA: TGTGCCAGCAGCCCGTGGGGACAGGGAGGCTATGGCTACACCTTC. It is translated as CASSPWGQGGYGYTF.

This chain uses TRBV10-3 with TRBJ2-2; the D gene is possibly TRBD2 (6 bases). The V gene's germline CDR1 is ENHRY and CDR2 SYGVKD. V shed 7 bases and J shed 6 bases, with 18 bases lying between them. This CDR3 has 15 amino acids. CDR3 in DNA: TGTGCCATCACCCCGGGACTCCCTGGGGCCGGGGAGCTGTTTTTT. The encoded protein is CAITPGLPGAGELFF.

The sample holds a few counts of this clonotype. The chain joins TRBV28 to TRBJ1-2; no clear D gene. The CDR3 contains 13 residues. Trimming took off 3 bases at V and 4 bases at J, with 9 bases between the two ends. Germline lookup yields CDR1 MDHEN and CDR2 SYDVKM. The CDR3 DNA reads as TGTGCCAGCAGTTTGGAAGTTAGCTATGGCTACACCTTC. It yields the protein CASSLEVSYGYTF.

The V and J genes are TRBV6-5 and TRBJ2-4; TRBD2 is a possible D gene (7 bases). The CDR3 sequence is 15 residues long. The germline gives CDR1 MNHEY, CDR2 SVGAGI. V was pared by 5 bases and J by 7 bases, with 18 bases between. The CDR3 here is CASSPPGGRRNIQYF. Written as DNA, the CDR3 is TGTGCCAGCAGTCCCCCGGGGGGCCGGAGGAACATTCAGTACTTC.

This rearrangement joins TRBV9 to TRBJ1-5; D is perhaps TRBD1 (5 bases). The CDR3 contains 13 residues. Trimming removed 3 bases from V and 7 bases from J, with 11 bases in between. Germline assignment: CDR1 SGDLS and CDR2 YYNGEE. CDR3 sequence reads: CASSARGSQPQHF. DNA of the CDR3: TGTGCCAGCAGCGCGAGGGGTTCCCAGCCCCAGCATTTT.

This clonotype was observed at least ten times. The chain is built from TRBV3-1 and TRBJ1-1; no reliable D call. The CDR3 spans 12 residues. Germline CDR1 and CDR2: LGHDT and YNNKEL (reference sequence). Trimming took off 8 bases at V and 7 bases at J, with 14 bases between the two ends. CDR3 in DNA: TGTGCCAGCGGGATGGGGATGCGTGAAGCTTTCTTT. Translation: CASGMGMREAFF. The full variable domain, rest sourced from reference TRBV3-1 and TRBJ1-1, is DTAVSQTPKYLVTQMGNDKSIKCEQNLGHDTMYWYKQDSKKFLKIMFSYNNKELIINETVPNRFSPKSPDKAHLNLHINSLELGDSAVYFCASGMGMREAFFGQGTRLTVV.